The 9 T cell receptor beta chains presented below share a single source sample, sequenced in a study of shared clonotypes between healthy human individuals. Generated by immunoSEQ multiplex PCR, the TCRdb table keeps only in-frame clones and is missing some. The table has a few million clones, 93% seen once. Sequencing input: naive CD4+ T cells from PBMCs. The subset was: CD45RA+ positively selected. The source is a man aged 18 to 29 in good health. Some clones in this sample may be carry-over from other donors' samples.

A word on this clone: One end of the junction does not line up with germline, which may come from a read error. The same CDR3 can be traced to other DNA sequences in this sample. The chain joins TRBV9 to TRBJ1-5; D uncertain. Germline V gene lookup returns CDR1 SGDLS and CDR2 YYNGEE. The CDR3 totals 14 residues. The CDR3 DNA reads TGTGCCAGCAGCCCTCAGCCTAGCAATCAACCCCAGCATTTT. This codes for CASSPQPSNQPQHF.

V gene TRBV11-2 combines with J gene TRBJ2-3; TRBD2 matches 7 bases. V shed 4 bases and J 0 bases; nucleotides not matched to a gene: 4. Per the germline V gene, CDR1 is SGHAT and CDR2 is FQNNGV. The CDR3 has 15 amino acids. The CDR3 is CASSWGGRSTDTQYF. The DNA of the CDR3 is TGTGCCAGCAGCTGGGGGGGGAGAAGCACAGATACGCAGTATTTT.

The chain links TRBV5-6 to TRBJ2-7; 8 nucleotides agree with TRBD1. This CDR3 is 15 amino acids long. The V gene's germline CDR1 is SGHDT and CDR2 YYEEEE. Trimming removed 1 base from V and 3 bases from J; junction bases left unmatched: 6. The CDR3 DNA is TGTGCCAGCAGCTTGTATACCGGGACAGGCTACGAGCAGTACTTC. Translating gives CASSLYTGTGYEQYF.

The chain combines TRBV5-8 with TRBJ1-4; D unresolved. V lost 5 bases and J lost 3, with 8 bases in between. This CDR3 region has 13 residues. Germline CDR1 reads SGHTS; CDR2 reads YDEGEE. The CDR3 nucleotides are TGTGCCAGCAGTAGGGATGCTAATGAAAAACTGTTTTTT. Translated, it gives CASSRDANEKLFF.

CDR3 coding DNA: TGTGCCAGCAGCTCGCGGGACCCACGCCAGTTCTTC. The encoded protein is CASSSRDPRQFF. The chain joins TRBV21-1 to TRBJ2-1; no check of the table's D call, TRBD2, against the DNA was made. TRBV21-1 is deemed a pseudogene. The length of the CDR3 is 12 residues.

This chain joins TRBV27 and TRBJ2-2, with TRBD2 matching 12 bases. CDR3 length equals 15 residues. Looked up from germline, CDR1 is MNHEY and CDR2 is SMNVEV (reference sequence). The trim removed 6 bases at V and 6 bases at J, leaving 5 bases unmatched. CDR3 amino acids: CASRRLAGVAGELFF. As DNA, the CDR3 is TGTGCCAGCAGGCGACTAGCGGGAGTTGCCGGGGAGCTGTTTTTT.

The sample holds one count of this clone. J is TRBJ1-5 and V is TRBV10-3; maybe TRBD1 (6 bases). Germline CDR1 ENHRY, CDR2 SYGVKD. The CDR3 spans 13 residues. Trimming removed 2 bases from V and 6 bases from J, with 8 bases in between. The CDR3 nucleotides read TGTGCCATCAGTGAGACAGGGAGTCAGCCCCAGCATTTT. Translation: CAISETGSQPQHF.

The CDR3 loop is CASSLAGGTETQYF. The CDR3 DNA is TGTGCCAGCAGCTTAGCGGGAGGGACGGAGACCCAGTACTTC. The chain carries TRBV7-3 and TRBJ2-5; 9 bases are shared with TRBD2. The V gene end was trimmed by 2 bases and the J gene end by 5 bases; junction bases not matched to a gene: 3. The CDR3 sequence is 14 residues long. Germline-derived CDR1 and CDR2 are SGHTA and FQGTGA. Using reference TRBV7-3 and TRBJ2-5 for the parts outside the CDR3, the full variable domain is GAGVSQTPSNKVTEKGKYVELRCDPISGHTALYWYRQSLGQGPEFLIYFQGTGAADDSGLPNDRFFAVRPEGSVSTLKIQRTERGDSAVYLCASSLAGGTETQYFGPGTRLLVL.

Details on this clone: The sample contains more than one DNA sequence encoding this CDR3. This chain connects TRBV5-1 to TRBJ2-1, with 8 positions matching TRBD2. J lost 5 bases, V lost 0 bases, and 1 base had no gene match. Germline V gene sequence: CDR1 SGHRS, CDR2 YFSETQ. The CDR3 spans 14 residues. The CDR3 is CASSLGGLDNEQFF. DNA of the CDR3: TGCGCCAGCAGCTTGGGGGGACTAGACAATGAGCAGTTCTTC.